Following are 11 T cell receptor beta chains from one sample sequenced in a study of blood T cell repertoires in COVID-19. Clones were sequenced by immunoSEQ multiplex PCR, and TCRdb holds only the in-frame ones, with some missing. The repertoire holds about 59,000 clones, around 87% seen once, with 6% to 8.5% in the top ten. Input material: peripheral blood. The receptors originated from a man in his sixties with active or convalescent COVID-19.

This chain joins TRBV5-6 and TRBJ2-1, with TRBD2 identical over 7 bases. The CDR3 loop spans 16 amino acids. The V gene end was trimmed by 4 bases and the J gene end by 2 bases; junction bases not matched to a gene: 9. The germline V gene has CDR1 SGHDT and CDR2 YYEEEE. CDR3 loop: CASSRRLAYPYNEQFF. DNA of the CDR3: TGTGCCAGCAGCCGAAGACTAGCCTACCCCTACAATGAGCAGTTCTTC.

This clone was counted once. V gene TRBV21-1 combines with J gene TRBJ1-4; TRBD1 is the table's D call and was not checked against the DNA. TRBV21-1 is a pseudogene. This CDR3 comprises 15 residues. The CDR3 nucleotides read TGTGCCAGCAGCAAAGAATGGGCAGGGAACGAAAAACTGTTTTTT. Translating gives CASSKEWAGNEKLFF.

This clone was recorded only once. The chain is built from TRBV14 and TRBJ1-1; no clear D. From germline, CDR1 is SGHDN and CDR2 FVKESK. The CDR3 has 15 residues. Trimming took 1 base from V and 1 from J, leaving 10 bases between them. CDR3 loop: CASSQVGGGNTEAFF. In DNA form, the CDR3 reads TGTGCCAGCAGCCAAGTAGGAGGTGGGAACACTGAAGCTTTCTTT.

The chain links TRBV28 to TRBJ1-2, with 7 bases identical to TRBD1. The CDR3 has 14 residues. The V and J ends lost 6 bases and 0 bases, in that order; junction bases with no gene match: 4. CDR1 is MDHEN and CDR2 is SYDVKM in the germline V gene. The CDR3 bases are TGTGCCAGCAGAGCAGGGGGTTCTAACTATGGCTACACCTTC. The encoded protein is CASRAGGSNYGYTF.

The chain has TRBV4-3 and TRBJ2-2; D is possibly TRBD1 (5 bases). CDR3 length equals 17 residues. Trimming took off 0 bases at V and 1 base at J, with 12 bases between the two ends. Germline lookup yields CDR1 LGHNA and CDR2 YSLEER. The CDR3 loop reads CASSQEAGMRNTGELFF. The DNA of the CDR3 is TGCGCCAGCAGCCAAGAAGCAGGGATGAGGAACACCGGGGAGCTGTTTTTT.

In its sample, this clone was seen once. The rearrangement joins TRBV19 to TRBJ2-2; the D is unclear. Germline values: CDR1 LNHDA, CDR2 SQIVND (reference sequence). The V and J ends lost 8 bases and 5 bases respectively, with 18 bases between them. There are 15 residues in the CDR3. CDR3 amino acids: CASLEGGSVTGELFF. For the CDR3, the DNA is TGTGCCAGTTTGGAAGGCGGCTCTGTTACCGGGGAGCTGTTTTTT.

The V call is TRBV6-6, the J call TRBJ1-3, with a weak D call TRBD1 (5 bases). The CDR3 is 14 amino acids. V shed 6 bases and J shed 2 bases, with 11 bases lying between them. Per germline, CDR1 MNHNY and CDR2 SVGAGI (reference sequence). CDR3 sequence (DNA): TGTGCCAGCAGCCAGGGTATAGCTGGAAACACCATATATTTT. Amino acids: CASSQGIAGNTIYF.

The rearrangement links TRBV14 to TRBJ2-7; 8 positions match TRBD1. Germline CDR1 is SGHDN and CDR2 is FVKESK. This CDR3 comprises 13 residues. V lost 2 bases and J lost 6; bases outside the gene matches: 3. As DNA, the CDR3 is TGTGCCAGCAGCCAATGGACAGGGAGCGAGCAGTACTTC. This sequence encodes CASSQWTGSEQYF.

The chain has TRBV2 and TRBJ1-6; 7 nucleotides match TRBD1. This CDR3 spans 17 amino acids. J gave up 2 bases and V 1 base, and 5 bases lay outside the gene matches. The germline V gene encodes CDR1 SNHLY and CDR2 FYNNEI. The CDR3 sequence is CASSEVAGTAYNSPLHF. In nucleotides, the CDR3 is TGTGCCAGCAGTGAAGTGGCAGGGACAGCCTATAATTCACCCCTCCACTTT.

V usage is TRBV10-2 and J usage is TRBJ2-1; 9 bases fit TRBD2. The V and J ends lost 4 bases and 2 bases, in that order; junction bases with no gene match: 3. The germline V gene has CDR1 WSHSY and CDR2 SAAADI. The CDR3 covers 15 residues. Written as DNA, the CDR3 is TGCGCCAGCAGTGGGCGGGAGGGGACCTACAATGAGCAGTTCTTC. Translation: CASSGREGTYNEQFF.

The CDR3 loop is CASVPGTSGNTIYF. CDR3 coding DNA: TGTGCCAGTGTACCAGGAACCTCTGGAAACACCATATATTTT. The gene calls are TRBV18 and TRBJ1-3, with D uncertain. Trimming stripped 9 bases from V and 0 bases from J, with 12 bases between. From germline, CDR1 is KGHSH and CDR2 LQKENI. The CDR3 covers 14 residues.